A single sample gave rise to the 22 T cell receptor beta chains below, sequenced in a study of CD8 T cells in ankylosing spondylitis. TCRdb redid the calling of the 5' RACE reads with MiXCR, one entry per CDR3 protein. The sample contains roughly 150,000 distinct CDR3 sequences, 8.5% to 10% of which appear only once. Material: blood, either unsorted or a sorted T cell fraction (not recorded which). The receptors here all came from a female donor with ankylosing spondylitis or in good health (not recorded which).

This clonotype has a count of ten or more. The gene calls are TRBV20-1 and TRBJ2-3; 7 bases align to TRBD2. Germline V gives CDR1 DFQATT, CDR2 SNEGSKA (reference sequence). The CDR3 loop spans 18 amino acids. Trimming took 0 bases from V and 4 from J; bases not matched to a gene: 16. The CDR3 DNA reads as TGCAGTGCTAGAGATATATACGTTAGCGGGCTAGAGGCAGATACGCAGTATTTT. Protein: CSARDIYVSGLEADTQYF.

The V gene is TRBV11-2, the J gene TRBJ1-2; no clear D. Germline V gene sequence: CDR1 SGHAT, CDR2 FQNNGV. The germline V and J ends were trimmed by 7 bases and 4 bases, with 16 bases remaining between them. The CDR3 runs 14 residues. The CDR3 is CASKSQRSLYGYTF. In DNA form, the CDR3 reads TGTGCCAGCAAGAGTCAGCGGTCTCTCTATGGCTACACCTTC.

This chain uses TRBV19 with TRBJ1-1; D is possibly TRBD1 (6 bases). The CDR3 contains 15 residues. CDR1 is LNHDA, CDR2 SQIVND, per germline (reference sequence). The germline V and J ends were trimmed by 7 bases and 0 bases, with 15 bases remaining between them. The CDR3 sequence is CASTYGGRVNTEAFF. As DNA, the CDR3 is TGTGCCAGTACATACGGGGGGCGTGTGAACACTGAAGCTTTCTTT.

V and J are TRBV5-6 and TRBJ2-5; 7 bases line up with TRBD1. Trimming cost V 4 bases and J 5 bases; bases outside gene matches: 11. The CDR3 has 15 residues. Germline-derived CDR1 and CDR2 are SGHDT and YYEEEE. CDR3 nucleotide sequence: TGTGCCAGCAGCCCGCCACAGGGGATTGCGGAGACCCAGTACTTC. This translates into CASSPPQGIAETQYF.

This clonotype was counted at least ten times. V is TRBV5-1 and J is TRBJ1-4; D remains unclear. CDR1 is SGHRS and CDR2 is YFSETQ in the germline V gene. There are 13 residues in the CDR3. V was shortened by 3 bases and J by 7 bases, with 10 bases between the two germline ends. In DNA form, the CDR3 reads TGCGCCAGCAGCTCAAGCCCGGGTGAAAAACTGTTTTTT. This encodes CASSSSPGEKLFF.

The chain has TRBV6-5 and TRBJ2-7; D unresolved. Germline CDR1 is MNHEY and CDR2 is SVGAGI. This CDR3 is 13 amino acids long. The germline V and J ends were trimmed by 1 base and 3 bases, with 7 bases remaining between them. CDR3 amino acids: CASSYLPDYEQYF. In nucleotides, the CDR3 is TGTGCCAGCAGTTACTTGCCCGACTACGAGCAGTACTTC.

This clonotype was counted between two and nine times. V gene TRBV5-5 combines with J gene TRBJ2-7; possible D gene TRBD2, 6 bases. Looked up from germline, CDR1 is SGHKS and CDR2 is YYEKEE (reference sequence). This CDR3 spans 15 amino acids. V gave up 2 bases and J gave up 2 bases, with 14 bases separating them. The CDR3 region is CASSLRDFGTYEQYF. DNA of the CDR3: TGTGCCAGCAGCTTAAGGGACTTCGGCACCTACGAGCAGTACTTC.

This chain's CDR3 is CASSRLVEGYNEQFF. In DNA, the CDR3 is TGTGCCAGCAGCCGACTAGTAGAGGGGTACAATGAGCAGTTCTTC. The rearrangement joins TRBV11-2 to TRBJ2-1; D is possibly TRBD2 (6 bases). This CDR3 is 15 amino acids long. The germline V gene encodes CDR1 SGHAT and CDR2 FQNNGV. V lost 5 bases to trimming and J lost 4 bases, with 15 bases between them.

This clonotype turned up a few times. CDR3 sequence reads: CSASFGQGSDTQYF. The CDR3 nucleotides are TGCAGTGCTAGTTTCGGACAGGGCTCAGATACGCAGTATTTT. The V call is TRBV20-1, the J call TRBJ2-3; TRBD1 aligns across 8 bases. J lost 4 bases, V lost 3 bases, and 6 bases had no gene match. The germline CDR1 and CDR2 sequences are DFQATT and SNEGSKA (reference sequence). The CDR3 spans 14 residues.

The chain uses TRBV10-2 and TRBJ1-2, with a tentative D call TRBD1 (5 bases). Between the trimmed V and J ends, which lost 2 bases and 4 bases, there was a span of 11 bases. The V gene's germline CDR1 is WSHSY and CDR2 SAAADI. This CDR3 region has 14 residues. CDR3 sequence reads: CASSEGGPTYGYTF. The CDR3 nucleotides read TGCGCCAGCAGTGAGGGGGGACCGACCTATGGCTACACCTTC.

This clonotype appeared many times. The chain recombines TRBV5-1 with TRBJ2-7; the D gene is possibly TRBD1 (5 bases). The V and J ends lost 0 bases and 5 bases respectively, with 12 bases between them. This CDR3 is built from 14 residues. The germline V gene has CDR1 SGHRS and CDR2 YFSETQ. The CDR3 DNA sequence: TGCGCCAGCAGCTTGGTCGGACAAGCTAACGAGCAGTACTTC. Protein product: CASSLVGQANEQYF.

J is TRBJ2-3 and V is TRBV21-1; TRBD2 is the table's D call and was not checked against the DNA. TRBV21-1 is assigned pseudogene status. This CDR3 comprises 18 residues. In DNA form, the CDR3 reads TGTGCCAGCAGCAGGGGAATGGGGGCTAGCGGAAGCACAGATACGCAGTATTTT. Residues: CASSRGMGASGSTDTQYF.

The chain has TRBV12-3 or TRBV12-4 and TRBJ2-3; 10 bases map to TRBD2. There are 15 residues in the CDR3. Trimming removed 2 bases from V and 4 bases from J; junction bases left unmatched: 3. The DNA of the CDR3 is TGTGCCAGCAGTTTACTAGCGGGAGAGGCAGATACGCAGTATTTT. Translation gives CASSLLAGEADTQYF.

This clonotype was counted a few times. CDR3 DNA: TGTGCCAGCAGTCATGAGGTACGGGGGACCTCCTACAATGAGCAGTTCTTC. It specifies CASSHEVRGTSYNEQFF. V and J are TRBV7-9 and TRBJ2-1; maybe TRBD2 (6 bases). Germline V lookup: CDR1 SEHNR, CDR2 FQNEAQ (reference sequence). The CDR3 contains 17 residues. The V gene lost 6 bases and the J gene lost 0 bases, with 18 bases spanning the gap.

This clonotype appeared many times. This sequence joins TRBV20-1 and TRBJ2-1, with TRBD2 identical over 9 bases. The CDR3 runs to 12 residues. The V gene end was trimmed by 5 bases and the J gene end by 8 bases; junction bases not matched to a gene: 4. Germline lookup yields CDR1 DFQATT and CDR2 SNEGSKA (reference sequence). CDR3 region: CSAPGTSYEQFF. In DNA form, the CDR3 reads TGCAGTGCTCCCGGGACTAGCTATGAGCAGTTCTTC.

This clonotype was recorded at least ten times. The CDR3, as DNA: TGTGCCAGCAGCTTCTGGACAGGTTCCTACGAGCAGTACTTC. Its translation is CASSFWTGSYEQYF. The chain employs TRBV5-5 and TRBJ2-7; TRBD1 aligns across 7 bases. In germline, CDR1 is SGHKS, CDR2 YYEKEE (reference sequence). The CDR3 spans 14 residues. V lost 2 bases to trimming and J lost 1 base; unmatched junction nucleotides: 3.

This clonotype was seen more than once but under ten times. The V gene is TRBV4-3, the J gene TRBJ1-2, with D possibly matching TRBD1 (5 bases). Germline V gene lookup returns CDR1 LGHNA and CDR2 YSLEER. Trimming cost V 1 base and J 4 bases, with 13 bases left between them. This CDR3 has 15 residues. The DNA of the CDR3 is TGCGCCAGCAGCCAAGGTCAGGGAGGGTCCTATGGCTACACCTTC. It yields the protein CASSQGQGGSYGYTF.

The V call is TRBV28, the J call TRBJ2-7; D is uncertain. Germline V lookup: CDR1 MDHEN, CDR2 SYDVKM. There are 13 residues in the CDR3. V was pared by 3 bases and J by 2 bases, with 8 bases between. This CDR3 reads CASSLVSTYEQYF. The DNA for the CDR3 is TGTGCCAGCAGTTTGGTCTCTACCTACGAGCAGTACTTC.

Here the CDR3 DNA reads TGTGCCAGCAGTTACGCCGGGGACGAGCAGTTCTTC. It encodes CASSYAGDEQFF. This chain uses TRBV6-6 with TRBJ2-1; D possibly matches TRBD1 or TRBD2 (5 bases each). This CDR3 is built from 12 residues. Trimming cost V 2 bases and J 10 bases, with 9 bases left between them. Germline V CDR1 and CDR2: MNHNY, SVGAGI (reference sequence).

Only a few counts were recorded for this clonotype. The DNA of the CDR3 is TGTGCCAGCAGTTTTGGGGTTGGCGAGCAGTACTTC. This sequence encodes CASSFGVGEQYF. The rearrangement joins TRBV12-3 or TRBV12-4 to TRBJ2-7; D ambiguous. Trimming shortened V by 3 bases and J by 6 bases, and 9 bases separated the two germline ends. This CDR3 is built from 12 residues.

This clonotype has just a few counts. The J gene is TRBJ1-2, the V gene TRBV6-1; TRBD1 aligns across 11 bases. V was clipped by 7 bases and J by 3 bases; unmatched bases: 13. The V gene's germline CDR1 is MNHNS and CDR2 SASEGT. The length of the CDR3 is 17 residues. In DNA form, the CDR3 reads TGTGCCAGCAAAACCAACCGGGGACAGGGGGAATACTATGGCTACACCTTC. Amino acids: CASKTNRGQGEYYGYTF.

At least ten counts were recorded for this clonotype. The chain joins TRBV29-1 to TRBJ2-1; TRBD1 or TRBD2 may be the D gene (5 bases each). Germline-derived CDR1 and CDR2 are SQVTM and ANQGSEA. The CDR3 spans 17 residues. V gave up 4 bases and J gave up 6 bases, with 25 bases separating them. The CDR3 DNA follows: TGCAGCGTTGTTGAATGGGGACGAGGGGAGACTCTCAATGAGCAGTTCTTC. This gives the protein CSVVEWGRGETLNEQFF.